The 31 T cell receptor beta chains below were found in one sample sequenced in a study of molecular identifiers for immune sequencing clone quantification. TCRdb re-derived calls from the PCR reads in MiXCR, one entry per CDR3 protein. The sample carries around 480,000 distinct CDR3 sequences, 25% recorded once. Sequenced material: naive CD8+ T cells from blood, with Jurkat cell RNA spiked in. The sample's subset: FACS-sorted CD8+CD4-CCR7+CD45RA+ naive T cells. The receptors shown here come from a human donor in good health. Some libraries in this study had Jurkat cell RNA spiked in.

Regarding this clonotype: The junction departs from germline at one end; a sequencing error may be responsible. V usage is TRBV6-5 and J usage is TRBJ1-4, with D maybe TRBD1 (5 bases). CDR1 and CDR2 (germline): MNHEY, SVGAGI. The CDR3 spans 15 residues. The CDR3 nucleotides read TGTACCAGCAGTTACACGGGGGCAACTAATGAAAAACTGTTTTTT. Amino acid sequence: CTSSYTGATNEKLFF.

This rearrangement joins TRBV4-3 to TRBJ2-7; TRBD2 aligns across 14 bases. Losses at the gene ends were 2 bases for V and 3 bases for J; bases not matched to a gene: 6. The CDR3 sequence is 17 residues long. Germline CDR1 reads LGHNA; CDR2 reads YSLEER. DNA of the CDR3: TGCGCCAGCAGCCAACACCGGACTAGCGGGGGGTTCTACGAGCAGTACTTC. Its translation: CASSQHRTSGGFYEQYF.

The CDR3: CASSQGGVQTF. The CDR3 DNA follows: TGTGCCAGCAGCCAGGGGGGGGTTCAGACCTTC. The chain joins TRBV7-6 to TRBJ1-2; TRBD1 matches at 7 bases. The V and J ends lost 5 bases and 14 bases, in that order; junction bases with no gene match: 8. The CDR3 runs 11 residues. Germline V gene sequence: CDR1 SGHVS, CDR2 FNYEAQ.

This clonotype was seen many times. The J gene is TRBJ2-7, the V gene TRBV20-1; TRBD2 matches 7 bases. The CDR3 loop spans 13 amino acids. Germline values: CDR1 DFQATT, CDR2 SNEGSKA (reference sequence). J was trimmed by 4 bases and V by 6 bases; bases with no gene match: 9. The CDR3 here is CSAALGGRYEQYF. The CDR3 coding sequence is TGCAGTGCCGCGTTAGGCGGGAGATACGAGCAGTACTTC.

This sequence joins TRBV19 and TRBJ1-1, with D unresolved. The CDR3 covers 13 residues. V lost 3 bases to trimming and J lost 1 base, with 6 bases between them. Per germline, CDR1 LNHDA and CDR2 SQIVND (reference sequence). The CDR3 nucleotides read TGTGCCAGTAGTATGAGTGGGAACACTGAAGCTTTCTTT. Amino acid sequence: CASSMSGNTEAFF. The variable domain in full, completed from reference TRBV19 and TRBJ1-1, reads DGGITQSPKYLFRKEGQNVTLSCEQNLNHDAMYWYRQDPGQGLRLIYYSQIVNDFQKGDIAEGYSVSREKKESFPLTVTSAQKNPTAFYLCASSMSGNTEAFFGQGTRLTVV.

This chain uses TRBV4-1 with TRBJ2-5; D is undetermined. From germline, CDR1 is MGHRA and CDR2 YSYEKL. V lost 1 base, J lost 1 base, and 10 bases lay in between. This CDR3 contains 15 residues. The CDR3 DNA reads TGCGCCAGCAGCCAAGGAGCTCAAATCCAAGAGACCCAGTACTTC. It translates to CASSQGAQIQETQYF.

This chain joins TRBV30 and TRBJ2-7; D remains ambiguous. V dropped 0 bases and J dropped 7 bases, with 7 bases sitting between them. Germline V CDR1 and CDR2: GTSNPN, SVGIG (reference sequence). This CDR3 is built from 11 residues. The CDR3 spells CAWSVMREQYF. For the CDR3, the DNA is TGTGCCTGGAGTGTTATGAGGGAGCAGTACTTC.

This clonotype was observed a handful of times. The chain uses TRBV20-1 and TRBJ2-7; D unclear. Germline CDR1 is DFQATT and CDR2 is SNEGSKA (reference sequence). Trimming took 5 bases from V and 4 from J, leaving 15 bases between them. CDR3 length: 13 residues. This CDR3 is CSAPSKTPYEQYF. The CDR3 DNA reads TGCAGTGCTCCATCTAAGACGCCTTACGAGCAGTACTTC.

Only a few counts were recorded for this clonotype. The chain has TRBV7-8 and TRBJ2-3; the match to TRBD2 covers 9 bases. Losses at the gene ends were 7 bases for V and 8 bases for J; bases not matched to a gene: 10. The CDR3 is made up of 14 amino acids. CDR1 is SGHVS and CDR2 is FQNEAQ in the germline V gene. CDR3 region: CASIPGTSRGTQYF. CDR3 bases: TGTGCCAGCATCCCCGGGACTAGCAGGGGTACGCAGTATTTT.

This chain links TRBV4-1 with TRBJ1-1; the match to TRBD1 covers 9 bases. V dropped 1 base and J dropped 6; count of bases not matched to a gene: 6. The CDR3 runs 15 residues. Per the germline V gene, CDR1 is MGHRA and CDR2 is YSYEKL. The CDR3 loop reads CASSQVDRGSAEAFF. The CDR3 DNA follows: TGCGCCAGCAGCCAAGTCGACAGGGGGTCGGCTGAAGCTTTCTTT.

This clonotype was counted many times. The J gene is TRBJ1-5, the V gene TRBV7-8; TRBD1 matches at 8 bases. J was trimmed by 4 bases and V by 2 bases; bases with no gene match: 10. The CDR3 loop spans 17 amino acids. From germline, CDR1 is SGHVS and CDR2 FQNEAQ. This CDR3 is CASSLLWVQGVNQPQHF. In DNA, the CDR3 is TGTGCCAGCAGCTTATTATGGGTACAGGGGGTAAATCAGCCCCAGCATTTT.

This clonotype was observed a few times. The chain is built from TRBV30 and TRBJ2-1, with D unclear. The CDR3 is 12 residues long. The germline CDR1 and CDR2 sequences are GTSNPN and SVGIG (reference sequence). Deletions cut 2 bases from V and 5 bases from J, with 7 bases between. CDR3 coding DNA: TGTGCCTGGAGTCCCCTTGACAATGAGCAGTTCTTC. This sequence encodes CAWSPLDNEQFF.

This clonotype came up a few times. An end of the junction does not agree with germline; a read error may underlie this. This rearrangement joins TRBV2 to TRBJ2-3, with D tentatively TRBD2 (5 bases). This CDR3 spans 16 amino acids. Germline assignment: CDR1 SNHLY and CDR2 FYNNEI. The CDR3 DNA reads as TGTGCCAGCAGCGAAGGCCCAGCGGAACTTACAGATACGCAGTATTTT. Its protein is CASSEGPAELTDTQYF.

V usage is TRBV12-3 or TRBV12-4 and J usage is TRBJ2-7, with TRBD2 matching 11 bases. Losses at the gene ends were 4 bases for V and 5 bases for J; bases not matched to a gene: 7. The CDR3 loop spans 15 amino acids. Written as DNA, the CDR3 is TGTGCCAGCAGTTACTATAGCGGGGGGGCCGACGAGCAGTACTTC. Protein product: CASSYYSGGADEQYF.

This clonotype was recorded a few times. The chain joins TRBV27 to TRBJ2-1; TRBD2 matches 10 bases. The V segment lost 3 bases and the J segment 4 bases; nucleotides outside the gene matches: 3. This CDR3 region has 15 residues. The germline CDR1 and CDR2 sequences are MNHEY and SMNVEV (reference sequence). CDR3 DNA sequence: TGTGCCAGCAGTTTTACTAGCGGGGCATACAATGAGCAGTTCTTC. Its translation: CASSFTSGAYNEQFF.

This chain uses TRBV20-1 with TRBJ2-3, with D possibly matching TRBD2 (6 bases). CDR3 length: 11 amino acids. CDR1 is DFQATT and CDR2 is SNEGSKA in the germline V gene (reference sequence). DNA of the CDR3: TGCAGCCTGGAGGGCGCCCATACGCAGTATTTT. Residues: CSLEGAHTQYF.

This clonotype was picked up many times. This chain connects TRBV12-3 or TRBV12-4 to TRBJ1-1; possible D gene TRBD1, 6 bases. The CDR3 runs to 12 residues. Trimming pared 6 bases from V and 12 bases from J, leaving 17 bases between. CDR3 amino acids: CASSAGGPVTFF. CDR3 sequence (DNA): TGTGCCAGCAGCGCGGGGGGCCCCGTGACTTTCTTT.

This clonotype has at least ten counts. The rearrangement uses TRBV28 and TRBJ1-5; 8 bases map to TRBD1. The length of the CDR3 is 17 residues. The V gene end was trimmed by 5 bases and the J gene end by 5 bases; junction bases not matched to a gene: 14. CDR1 is MDHEN and CDR2 is SYDVKM in the germline V gene. CDR3 loop: CASSRTGKFGLHQPQHF. CDR3 bases: TGTGCCAGCAGTCGGACAGGGAAGTTTGGACTACATCAGCCCCAGCATTTT.

The CDR3 DNA reads as TGCAGTGCTAGAGATGTGACAGGGAATGACTATGGCTACACCTTC. As protein: CSARDVTGNDYGYTF. The chain links TRBV20-1 to TRBJ1-2; 7 nucleotides line up with TRBD1. V was pared by 0 bases and J by 3 bases, with 7 bases of the junction left unmatched. From germline, CDR1 is DFQATT and CDR2 SNEGSKA (reference sequence). The CDR3 has 15 residues.

This clonotype came up a few times. The genes are TRBV10-3 and TRBJ2-3; D is ambiguous. The germline V and J ends were trimmed by 0 bases and 5 bases, with 12 bases remaining between them. Germline assignment: CDR1 ENHRY and CDR2 SYGVKD. CDR3 length equals 15 residues. The CDR3, as DNA: TGTGCCATCAGTGAGTCGGAGTTTTTGGGAGATACGCAGTATTTT. Protein product: CAISESEFLGDTQYF.

There are many counts of this clonotype. This chain uses TRBV7-2 with TRBJ2-7, with TRBD2 matching 10 bases. The germline CDR1 and CDR2 sequences are SGHTA and FQGNSA. The trim removed 1 base at V and 3 bases at J, leaving 3 bases unmatched. The length of the CDR3 is 15 residues. Here the CDR3 DNA reads TGTGCCAGCAGCTTAGGGACTAGCGGAGTCTACGAGCAGTACTTC. Encoded protein: CASSLGTSGVYEQYF.

The chain joins TRBV27 to TRBJ2-1; 11 bases fit TRBD2. Germline V gene data show CDR1 as MNHEY and CDR2 as SMNVEV (reference sequence). V dropped 5 bases and J dropped 7; count of bases not matched to a gene: 10. The CDR3 is 16 residues long. CDR3 region: CASSVLAGGPLNEQFF. In DNA, the CDR3 is TGTGCCAGCAGTGTTTTAGCGGGAGGGCCTCTTAATGAGCAGTTCTTC.

There are many counts of this clonotype. The chain is built from TRBV4-2 and TRBJ1-5; TRBD1 aligns across 7 bases. The J segment lost 5 bases and the V segment lost 5 bases, leaving 3 bases of the junction unmatched. The germline V gene encodes CDR1 LGHNA and CDR2 YNFKEQ. CDR3 length equals 13 residues. The CDR3 loop reads CASSSTGDQPQHF. In nucleotides, the CDR3 is TGTGCCAGCAGCTCAACAGGGGATCAGCCCCAGCATTTT.

This sequence joins TRBV2 and TRBJ1-1; weak D call: TRBD1 (6 bases). Germline V CDR1 and CDR2: SNHLY, FYNNEI. V lost 4 bases to trimming and J lost 3 bases, with 6 bases between them. This CDR3 comprises 12 residues. The CDR3 nucleotides read TGTGCCAGCAGTGGGACAGACACTGAAGCTTTCTTT. Amino acid sequence: CASSGTDTEAFF. Full variable domain (remainder filled in from reference TRBV2 and TRBJ1-1): EPEVTQTPSHQVTQMGQEVILRCVPISNHLYFYWYRQILGQKVEFLVSFYNNEISEKSEIFDDQFSVERPDGSNFTLKIRSTKLEDSAMYFCASSGTDTEAFFGQGTRLTVV.

This chain uses TRBV4-1 with TRBJ2-7; TRBD2 might be the D (6 bases). The CDR3 runs 18 residues. The V end lost 1 base, the J end lost 5 bases, and 24 bases lay between the germline ends. Germline V gives CDR1 MGHRA, CDR2 YSYEKL. In DNA, the CDR3 is TGCGCCAGCAGCCAAGTGGGGGGTGGACCCCCGGTGGACGACGAGCAGTACTTC. Translating gives CASSQVGGGPPVDDEQYF.

This clonotype was observed a few times. The chain uses TRBV9 and TRBJ2-6; TRBD1 agrees at 7 bases. After removal of 5 bases from V and 2 bases from J, the junction contained 10 bases not matched to a gene. The CDR3 has 17 amino acids. The germline V gene encodes CDR1 SGDLS and CDR2 YYNGEE. The CDR3 sequence: CASSVLGTATGANVLTF. The CDR3 coding sequence is TGTGCCAGCAGTGTACTTGGGACAGCTACTGGGGCCAACGTCCTGACTTTC. Based on the CDR3 plus reference TRBV9 and TRBJ2-6, the full variable domain is DSGVTQTPKHLITATGQRVTLRCSPRSGDLSVYWYQQSLDQGLQFLIQYYNGEERAKGNILERFSAQQFPDLHSELNLSSLELGDSALYFCASSVLGTATGANVLTFGAGSRLTVL.

This clonotype was recorded a few times. The chain joins TRBV11-2 to TRBJ2-1, with unresolved D. The CDR3 sequence is 15 residues long. CDR1 is SGHAT and CDR2 is FQNNGV in the germline V gene. V gave up 0 bases and J gave up 0 bases, with 6 bases separating them. CDR3 sequence (DNA): TGTGCCAGCAGCTTAGACTTGGCCTCCTACAATGAGCAGTTCTTC. It translates to CASSLDLASYNEQFF.

This clonotype was counted many times. CDR3 sequence reads: CASSFSNEQFF. CDR3 nucleotide sequence: TGTGCCAGCAGCTTTTCAAATGAGCAGTTCTTC. The rearrangement joins TRBV7-2 to TRBJ2-1, with D uncertain. V lost 3 bases, J lost 7 bases, and 4 bases lay in between. The CDR3 runs to 11 residues. The germline gives CDR1 SGHTA, CDR2 FQGNSA.

V and J are TRBV7-9 and TRBJ2-5, with a possible D match to TRBD2 (5 bases). Germline V gene data show CDR1 as SEHNR and CDR2 as FQNEAQ (reference sequence). Trimming took off 6 bases at V and 4 bases at J, with 12 bases between the two ends. The CDR3 covers 13 residues. The CDR3 loop is CASRLPLGETQYF. For the CDR3, the DNA is TGTGCCAGCAGACTCCCACTAGGAGAGACCCAGTACTTC.

This clonotype was found a few times. The chain combines TRBV6-6 with TRBJ1-4; weak D call: TRBD1 (5 bases). Germline V lookup: CDR1 MNHNY, CDR2 SVGAGI (reference sequence). The CDR3 has 15 residues. V shed 1 base and J shed 6 bases, with 12 bases lying between them. In DNA, the CDR3 is TGTGCCAGCAGTTACTTGAGGGGCGGGGATGAAAAACTGTTTTTT. It is translated as CASSYLRGGDEKLFF.

The chain carries TRBV27 and TRBJ1-1; 8 bases are shared with TRBD1. This CDR3 region has 14 residues. Germline lookup yields CDR1 MNHEY and CDR2 SMNVEV (reference sequence). The J segment lost 6 bases and the V segment lost 2 bases, leaving 5 bases of the junction unmatched. The CDR3 DNA is TGTGCCAGCAGTTTACGGACAGGGACGGCTGAAGCTTTCTTT. This translates into CASSLRTGTAEAFF.